These T cell receptor beta chains were read from a single sample in a study of tumor and adjacent non-tumor tissue in lung cancer. From the multiplex PCR reads, TCRdb called clonotypes with MiXCR, one entry per CDR3 protein. The sample lists fewer than 85,000 distinct CDR3 sequences, roughly 73% occurring once. Sample: lung tumor tissue. The receptors stem from a woman in her fifties or sixties with non-small cell lung cancer. The CDR3 runs from the conserved cysteine through the conserved F or W. The order of the fields is clone size, J gene, V gene, CDR3 length, D gene, CDR3 DNA, CDR3 protein. The D gene is left open where the match is weak. Clone size appears in some rows only: once, few, many, or a class for an expanded clone.

abundance: -
j_gene: TRBJ2-1
v_gene: TRBV6-1
len: 17
d_gene: TRBD2
CDR3nt: TGTGCCAGCAGTGTGCAGATGACTAGCTGGATCGACAATGAGCAGTTCTTC
CDR3aa: CASSVQMTSWIDNEQFF

abundance: -
j_gene: TRBJ1-2
v_gene: TRBV6-6
len: 14
d_gene: -
CDR3nt: TGTGTCAGCAGTTACTTCGCGGGGGCTAATGGTTACACCTTC
CDR3aa: CVSSYFAGANGYTF

abundance: -
j_gene: TRBJ2-1
v_gene: TRBV6-6
len: 12
d_gene: TRBD2
CDR3nt: TGTGCCAGCAGTAGCGGGGCTGTTGAGCAGTTCTTC
CDR3aa: CASSSGAVEQFF

abundance: -
j_gene: TRBJ2-5
v_gene: TRBV4-1
len: 13
d_gene: -
CDR3nt: TGCGCCAGAAGTCCCTTAGGACGGGAGTCCCATTACTTC
CDR3aa: CARSPLGRESHYF

abundance: -
j_gene: TRBJ2-7
v_gene: TRBV6-6
len: 14
d_gene: TRBD1
CDR3nt: TGTGCCAGCCAGGAAGGGACAGAGACCTGCGAGCTGTACTTC
CDR3aa: CASQEGTETCELYF

abundance: -
j_gene: TRBJ2-6
v_gene: TRBV5-1
len: 15
d_gene: -
CDR3nt: TGCGCCAGCAAGGCCAACACCTCTGGGGCCAACGTCCTGACTTTC
CDR3aa: CASKANTSGANVLTF

abundance: many
j_gene: TRBJ1-1
v_gene: TRBV10-3
len: 13
d_gene: -
CDR3nt: TGTGCCATCAGTAAACAGGGGAACACTGAAGCTTTCTTT
CDR3aa: CAISKQGNTEAFF

abundance: once
j_gene: TRBJ1-2
v_gene: TRBV11-2
len: 13
d_gene: -
CDR3nt: TGTGCCTGCAGCTCCATTAGGAGGTATGGTTACACCTTC
CDR3aa: CACSSIRRYGYTF

abundance: -
j_gene: TRBJ2-7
v_gene: TRBV6-6
len: 14
d_gene: TRBD2
CDR3nt: TGTGCCAGCAGCGGGAGGGATAACCCCTACGAGCAGTACTTC
CDR3aa: CASSGRDNPYEQYF

abundance: -
j_gene: TRBJ2-7
v_gene: TRBV6-6
len: 14
d_gene: -
CDR3nt: TGTGCCAGCAGCCCCAGGGACAACCTCTACGGGCAGTACTTC
CDR3aa: CASSPRDNLYGQYF

abundance: -
j_gene: TRBJ2-7
v_gene: TRBV6-6
len: 13
d_gene: -
CDR3nt: TGTGCCAGCAACTACGACAGAGGCAACGAGCCGTACTTC
CDR3aa: CASNYDRGNEPYF

abundance: -
j_gene: TRBJ2-7
v_gene: TRBV10-3
len: 13
d_gene: -
CDR3nt: TGTGCCATCGGAGGGGGGGGTGAAAGACGAGAGTACTTC
CDR3aa: CAIGGGGERREYF

abundance: -
j_gene: TRBJ2-1
v_gene: TRBV20-1
len: 10
d_gene: -
CDR3nt: TGCAATACACACTACAATGAGCAGTTCTTC
CDR3aa: CNTHYNEQFF

abundance: once
j_gene: TRBJ2-7
v_gene: TRBV4-2
len: 16
d_gene: -
CDR3nt: TGTGCCAACAGCCATGCAGTAGAGGCGGTCCCTTACGAGCTGTACTTC
CDR3aa: CANSHAVEAVPYELYF

abundance: -
j_gene: TRBJ1-1
v_gene: TRBV27
len: 14
d_gene: -
CDR3nt: TGTGCCAGCGAAAAGGGGGGCCCGAACGCTGAAGCTTTCTTT
CDR3aa: CASEKGGPNAEAFF

abundance: many
j_gene: TRBJ2-1
v_gene: TRBV28
len: 18
d_gene: TRBD2
CDR3nt: TGTGCCAGCAGGGGGGAGCGGGAGGGCTCACGCTCCTACAATGAGCAGTTCTTC
CDR3aa: CASRGEREGSRSYNEQFF

abundance: -
j_gene: TRBJ2-1
v_gene: TRBV12-3/TRBV12-4
len: 13
d_gene: -
CDR3nt: TGTGCCAGCAGTTTTCGGCTATCTGATGAGCAGTTCTTC
CDR3aa: CASSFRLSDEQFF

abundance: -
j_gene: TRBJ2-7
v_gene: TRBV12-3/TRBV12-4
len: 15
d_gene: -
CDR3nt: TGTGCCAGCAGACGCAGACTAGAAGGGACCTACGAGCAGTACTTC
CDR3aa: CASRRRLEGTYEQYF

abundance: once
j_gene: TRBJ1-1
v_gene: TRBV4-3
len: 16
d_gene: -
CDR3nt: TGCGTCAGCACCCAAGATCATAGTCAGTCCAACACTGAAGCTTTCTTT
CDR3aa: CVSTQDHSQSNTEAFF

abundance: -
j_gene: TRBJ2-4
v_gene: TRBV5-6
len: 15
d_gene: TRBD2
CDR3nt: TGTGCCAGCACCACGATAGGACTAGCCAGAAACATTCACTACTTC
CDR3aa: CASTTIGLARNIHYF

abundance: many
j_gene: TRBJ1-2
v_gene: TRBV20-1
len: 13
d_gene: TRBD1
CDR3nt: TGCAGTGCTAACAGGGGTTATGGCTATGGCTACACCTTC
CDR3aa: CSANRGYGYGYTF

abundance: -
j_gene: TRBJ1-5
v_gene: TRBV12-3/TRBV12-4
len: 14
d_gene: -
CDR3nt: TGTGCCGCCAAAACAAAAGGCGGGGATCAGCCCCAGCATTTT
CDR3aa: CAAKTKGGDQPQHF

abundance: -
j_gene: TRBJ2-5
v_gene: TRBV11-2
len: 14
d_gene: -
CDR3nt: TGTGCCGGCAGCCCTCGAGCCGGGGCAGAGGCCCAGTACTTC
CDR3aa: CAGSPRAGAEAQYF

abundance: medium-sized
j_gene: TRBJ2-1
v_gene: TRBV11-2
len: 17
d_gene: -
CDR3nt: TGTGCCAGCAGCTTAGCCCGGGGGGCAGGGATCTACAATGAGCAGTTCTTC
CDR3aa: CASSLARGAGIYNEQFF

abundance: many
j_gene: TRBJ2-1
v_gene: TRBV7-2
len: 15
d_gene: TRBD2
CDR3nt: TGTGCCAGCAGCTTTTCTAGCGGGAGGACTAATGAGCAGTTCTTC
CDR3aa: CASSFSSGRTNEQFF

abundance: -
j_gene: TRBJ2-1
v_gene: TRBV20-1
len: 14
d_gene: -
CDR3nt: TGCAGTGCTAGAGCAATAACGGGAGCGGGTGAGCAGTTCTTC
CDR3aa: CSARAITGAGEQFF

abundance: many
j_gene: TRBJ2-7
v_gene: TRBV12-3/TRBV12-4
len: 14
d_gene: -
CDR3nt: TGTGCCAGCAGTCCCCCGGACTCGTCCTACGAGCAGTACTTC
CDR3aa: CASSPPDSSYEQYF

abundance: -
j_gene: TRBJ2-4
v_gene: TRBV11-2
len: 18
d_gene: TRBD1
CDR3nt: TGTGCCAGCAGCTTGGGGATGGGACAGGGGGTATCCAAAAACATTCAGTACTTC
CDR3aa: CASSLGMGQGVSKNIQYF

abundance: -
j_gene: TRBJ2-7
v_gene: TRBV11-2
len: 14
d_gene: -
CDR3nt: TGTACCAGCAGCTTAGCGACCGGGACGTACGAGCAGGACTTC
CDR3aa: CTSSLATGTYEQDF

abundance: -
j_gene: TRBJ1-1
v_gene: TRBV29-1
len: 12
d_gene: -
CDR3nt: TGCAGGACTTCGGAGGGGAGGACTGAAGCCTTCTTT
CDR3aa: CRTSEGRTEAFF

abundance: -
j_gene: TRBJ1-1
v_gene: TRBV6-5
len: 14
d_gene: -
CDR3nt: TGTGCCAGCAGGGTTCAACCATGGAACACTGAAGCTTTCTTT
CDR3aa: CASRVQPWNTEAFF

abundance: many
j_gene: TRBJ2-7
v_gene: TRBV10-3
len: 12
d_gene: TRBD2
CDR3nt: TGTGCCATCCGGGGGGGGCGAAACGAGCAGTACTTC
CDR3aa: CAIRGGRNEQYF

abundance: -
j_gene: TRBJ2-7
v_gene: TRBV20-1
len: 13
d_gene: -
CDR3nt: TGCAGTGCCGATGACCCTATCCCGAACAAGCAGTACTTC
CDR3aa: CSADDPIPNKQYF

abundance: -
j_gene: TRBJ2-7
v_gene: TRBV4-1
len: 18
d_gene: -
CDR3nt: TGCGCCAGCAGCCAAGTATCCCCGGCTTCTGATAGCTCCTACAAGCAGTACTTC
CDR3aa: CASSQVSPASDSSYKQYF

abundance: many
j_gene: TRBJ2-5
v_gene: TRBV11-2
len: 16
d_gene: TRBD2
CDR3nt: TGTGCCAGCAGCTGGAGAAGCGGGATGATGGAAGAGACCCAGTACTTC
CDR3aa: CASSWRSGMMEETQYF

abundance: -
j_gene: TRBJ2-7
v_gene: TRBV11-3
len: 16
d_gene: TRBD2
CDR3nt: TGCACCAGCAGCTTAAATGGGACTAGCGGATTTTACGAGCAGTACTTC
CDR3aa: CTSSLNGTSGFYEQYF

abundance: many
j_gene: TRBJ1-1
v_gene: TRBV7-8
len: 17
d_gene: -
CDR3nt: TGTGCCAGCAGCCCATACCCTCCTACAGGGACGAACACTGAAGCTTTCTTT
CDR3aa: CASSPYPPTGTNTEAFF

abundance: -
j_gene: TRBJ1-5
v_gene: TRBV11-2
len: 15
d_gene: -
CDR3nt: TGTACCAGCATCTTTGATGGATTGAGCAATCAGCCACAGCATTTT
CDR3aa: CTSIFDGLSNQPQHF

abundance: -
j_gene: TRBJ2-1
v_gene: TRBV20-1
len: 14
d_gene: -
CDR3nt: TGCGGTGCTTTACTTTCGAGTAGCTCCAGTGAGCAGTTCTTC
CDR3aa: CGALLSSSSSEQFF

abundance: -
j_gene: TRBJ1-5
v_gene: TRBV12-3/TRBV12-4
len: 15
d_gene: -
CDR3nt: TGTGCCAGCAGTATTCGACATGGAGGCAAACAGCCCCAGCATTTT
CDR3aa: CASSIRHGGKQPQHF

abundance: medium-sized
j_gene: TRBJ1-5
v_gene: TRBV6-5
len: 14
d_gene: TRBD1
CDR3nt: TGTGCCAGCAGCATTACAGGGGGCGGGCAGCCCCAGCATTTT
CDR3aa: CASSITGGGQPQHF

abundance: -
j_gene: TRBJ2-3
v_gene: TRBV5-1
len: 16
d_gene: TRBD2
CDR3nt: TGCGCCAACAGCTCGGGACTAGCGGGCGGCACAGATACGCAGAATTTT
CDR3aa: CANSSGLAGGTDTQNF

abundance: -
j_gene: TRBJ2-7
v_gene: TRBV6-1
len: 16
d_gene: TRBD2
CDR3nt: TGTGCCAGCAGTGAAGCAAGCGGGAGGGCAAGGGGAGAGCAGTACTTC
CDR3aa: CASSEASGRARGEQYF

abundance: -
j_gene: TRBJ2-7
v_gene: TRBV6-6
len: 15
d_gene: TRBD2
CDR3nt: TGTGCCAGCAGTTACGGGGAGGCGGGAGCAAGCGAGCAATACTTC
CDR3aa: CASSYGEAGASEQYF

abundance: -
j_gene: TRBJ2-7
v_gene: TRBV20-1
len: 13
d_gene: -
CDR3nt: TGCAGTGCGCATCGGGACGAGATCGAAGAGCAGTACTTC
CDR3aa: CSAHRDEIEEQYF

abundance: -
j_gene: TRBJ2-1
v_gene: TRBV29-1
len: 11
d_gene: -
CDR3nt: TGCTGCGTCGACCCGAGCTATGAGCAGTTCTTC
CDR3aa: CCVDPSYEQFF

abundance: -
j_gene: TRBJ2-7
v_gene: TRBV12-3/TRBV12-4
len: 15
d_gene: -
CDR3nt: TGTGCCAACAGTGGAGGACATGGGGCAATCTACGAGCAGTACTTC
CDR3aa: CANSGGHGAIYEQYF

abundance: -
j_gene: TRBJ2-1
v_gene: TRBV4-2
len: 17
d_gene: -
CDR3nt: TGTCCCAGCAGCCAAGAATTTGGGACCACCCTTTACAATGAGCAGTTCTTC
CDR3aa: CPSSQEFGTTLYNEQFF

abundance: -
j_gene: TRBJ2-3
v_gene: TRBV7-2
len: 15
d_gene: -
CDR3nt: TGTGCCAGCAGCTTAGTGACGCACGGGGCAGATACGCAGTATTTT
CDR3aa: CASSLVTHGADTQYF

abundance: once
j_gene: TRBJ2-2
v_gene: TRBV12-3/TRBV12-4
len: 14
d_gene: -
CDR3nt: TGTGCCAGCAGTTTGGACAAAAACACCAGGGAACTGTTTTTT
CDR3aa: CASSLDKNTRELFF

abundance: -
j_gene: TRBJ2-7
v_gene: TRBV5-5
len: 14
d_gene: TRBD2
CDR3nt: TGTGCCAGCAACTCCAGGACTAGCGGGTTCGAGCAATACTTC
CDR3aa: CASNSRTSGFEQYF